This TCR beta chain came from a study of shared clonotypes between healthy human individuals. General study findings and limits: Few donors restricted represented genetic and exposure-history diversity.

V gave up 0 bases and J gave up 15 bases, with 12 bases separating them. CDR1 and CDR2 from the germline V gene are MGHRA and YSYEKL. The CDR3 has 12 residues. Caucasian adults living in Nashville, Tennessee, provided all samples. Division of CD4+ cells produced a CD45RA+ naive subset and a CD45RA-negative memory subset. In regard to this clone: What it recognizes is unknown.

Sequencing used immunoSEQ multiplex PCR; TCRdb keeps in-frame clones, though not all of them. This table holds some 2,400,000 clones, about 94% found once. The clonotype originates from a young man in good health. This chain connects TRBV4-1 to TRBJ2-1; D gene uncertain. The sample was naive CD4+ T cells sorted from blood. Subset described: CD45RA+ positively selected. For the CDR3, the DNA is TGCGCCAGCAGCCAAGATCCATGGGTACCGTTCTTC. Its translation is CASSQDPWVPFF.